Following are 3 T cell receptor beta chains from one sample sequenced in a study of early T cells in non-severe SARS-CoV-2 infection. TCRdb independently ran MiXCR on the 5' RACE reads; one entry per CDR3 protein. Of 50,000 to 70,000 distinct CDR3 sequences listed, 7% to 8% are singletons. Material for sequencing was whole blood. These TCRs come from an adult who was a healthcare worker with PCR-confirmed SARS-CoV-2 infection or an uninfected control (not recorded which).

In this sample, this clonotype turned up many times. The genes are TRBV19 and TRBJ1-2, with TRBD1 as a possible D gene (6 bases). This CDR3 contains 12 residues. Germline-derived CDR1 and CDR2 are LNHDA and SQIVND (reference sequence). V was pared by 6 bases and J by 8 bases, with 13 bases between. CDR3 sequence reads: CASSYRVPGYTF. The CDR3 bases are TGTGCCAGTAGCTACAGGGTCCCGGGCTACACCTTC.

In its sample, this clonotype was seen many times. The chain joins TRBV11-2 to TRBJ1-5, with TRBD1 matching 9 bases. Germline trimming cut 1 base from V and 4 bases from J; bases unmatched to any gene: 2. The CDR3 consists of 15 residues. Looked up from germline, CDR1 is SGHAT and CDR2 is FQNNGV. CDR3 bases: TGTGCCAGCAGCTTAGCGGGGACAGGGAATCAGCCCCAGCATTTT. Its translation: CASSLAGTGNQPQHF.

This clonotype has a handful of counts. V usage is TRBV5-4 and J usage is TRBJ2-4; TRBD1 aligns across 9 bases. The CDR3 loop spans 14 amino acids. Germline CDR1 is SGHNT and CDR2 is YYREEE (reference sequence). V lost 1 base and J lost 7; bases outside the gene matches: 3. CDR3: CASSLTGGENIQYF. CDR3 nucleotides: TGTGCCAGCAGCTTGACAGGGGGCGAGAACATTCAGTACTTC.